These 26 T cell receptor beta chains share one sample of origin, sequenced in a study of blood T cell repertoires in COVID-19. TCRdb keeps only in-frame clones here, not all; method: immunoSEQ multiplex PCR. The sample consists of about 12,000 clones, around 90% of them appearing once. Input material: peripheral blood. These receptor sequences come from a woman in her sixties or seventies with active COVID-19.

This chain links TRBV27 with TRBJ1-2; D gene uncertain. V shed 4 bases and J shed 7 bases, with 10 bases lying between them. The CDR3 extends over 12 amino acids. Germline CDR1 and CDR2: MNHEY and SMNVEV (reference sequence). DNA for the CDR3: TGTGCCAGCAGTTCCCTCGGTGGTGGCTACACCTTC. Translation gives CASSSLGGGYTF.

The DNA of the CDR3 is TGTGCCTGGAGTGTACGCGACGAGCAGTACTTC. Its translation: CAWSVRDEQYF. This rearrangement joins TRBV30 to TRBJ2-7; D is unresolved. Trimming removed 0 bases from V and 5 bases from J, with 5 bases in between. The CDR3 consists of 11 residues. Germline CDR1 reads GTSNPN; CDR2 reads SVGIG (reference sequence).

The V call is TRBV7-2, the J call TRBJ2-1; the match to TRBD2 covers 7 bases. Germline trimming cut 2 bases from V and 7 bases from J; bases unmatched to any gene: 17. Germline V lookup: CDR1 SGHTA, CDR2 FQGNSA. The CDR3 extends over 18 amino acids. Here the CDR3 reads CASSLWPPRGGRSNEQFF. Here the CDR3 DNA reads TGTGCCAGCAGCTTATGGCCTCCGCGGGGCGGGAGATCGAATGAGCAGTTCTTC.

This clone was recorded once. The chain combines TRBV6-5 with TRBJ1-2, with a possible D match to TRBD1 (6 bases). V gave up 6 bases and J gave up 4 bases, with 15 bases separating them. CDR1 and CDR2 (germline): MNHEY, SVGAGI. This CDR3 spans 14 amino acids. The CDR3 nucleotides read TGTGCCAGCAGGACAGGTGATAGGGGCTATGGCTACACCTTC. Translation gives CASRTGDRGYGYTF.

The V and J genes are TRBV27 and TRBJ2-1; 9 nucleotides line up with TRBD2. The CDR3 loop spans 16 amino acids. V gave up 4 bases and J gave up 2 bases; unmatched junction bases: 6. Germline CDR1 MNHEY, CDR2 SMNVEV (reference sequence). CDR3 loop: CASSSTTSGAYNEQFF. Written as DNA, the CDR3 is TGTGCCAGCAGTTCGACGACTAGCGGAGCCTACAATGAGCAGTTCTTC.

V usage is TRBV13 and J usage is TRBJ2-5; a possible D gene is TRBD1 (6 bases). CDR1 is PRHDT and CDR2 is FYEKMQ in the germline V gene (reference sequence). This CDR3 has 15 residues. V gave up 5 bases and J gave up 2 bases, with 15 bases separating them. This CDR3 reads CASSLYRQAQETQYF. CDR3 bases: TGTGCCAGCAGCCTTTACCGACAGGCACAAGAGACCCAGTACTTC.

This chain connects TRBV9 to TRBJ1-2; TRBD1 matches at 7 bases. The germline V gene has CDR1 SGDLS and CDR2 YYNGEE. Losses at the gene ends were 4 bases for V and 4 bases for J; bases not matched to a gene: 10. The CDR3 runs to 15 residues. The CDR3 reads CASSPETGQLYGYTF. The CDR3 bases are TGTGCCAGCAGCCCCGAGACAGGGCAGCTCTATGGCTACACCTTC.

The V call is TRBV30, the J call TRBJ2-7; 7 bases match TRBD1. The trim removed 4 bases at V and 6 bases at J, leaving 9 bases unmatched. This CDR3 is built from 13 residues. Germline loops: CDR1 GTSNPN, CDR2 SVGIG (reference sequence). The CDR3 here is CAWKVVQGSEQYF. The CDR3, as DNA: TGTGCCTGGAAAGTGGTACAGGGGTCCGAGCAGTACTTC.

V usage is TRBV14 and J usage is TRBJ2-7; 7 bases line up with TRBD1. J gave up 3 bases and V 4 bases, and 0 bases lay outside the gene matches. The CDR3 has 12 residues. Germline V gene lookup returns CDR1 SGHDN and CDR2 FVKESK. CDR3 nucleotide sequence: TGTGCCAGCAGCCGGGACAGCTACGAGCAGTACTTC. Its protein is CASSRDSYEQYF.

V usage is TRBV30 and J usage is TRBJ1-1, with 7 bases matching TRBD1. Germline-derived CDR1 and CDR2 are GTSNPN and SVGIG (reference sequence). This CDR3 region has 14 residues. V lost 4 bases, J lost 6 bases, and 11 bases stayed unmatched. CDR3 DNA sequence: TGTGCCTGGACAGGGTCCAGGGGGGACGCTGAAGCTTTCTTT. This gives the protein CAWTGSRGDAEAFF.

This chain joins TRBV20-1 and TRBJ2-7; D uncertain. V was pared by 0 bases and J by 4 bases, with 4 bases between. This CDR3 has 11 amino acids. Germline V lookup: CDR1 DFQATT, CDR2 SNEGSKA (reference sequence). CDR3 DNA: TGCAGTGCTAGAGATAGTTACGAGCAGTACTTC. It codes for CSARDSYEQYF.

The gene calls are TRBV11-2 and TRBJ2-7; possibly TRBD2 for D (6 bases). The CDR3 contains 14 residues. V dropped 6 bases and J dropped 2 bases, with 14 bases sitting between them. Germline assignment: CDR1 SGHAT and CDR2 FQNNGV. The CDR3 reads CASRPLGGTYEQYF. The CDR3 region has the DNA TGTGCCAGCAGACCCCTGGGGGGTACCTACGAGCAGTACTTC.

This clone was counted once. The chain uses TRBV6-1 and TRBJ2-1; 11 bases line up with TRBD2. The CDR3 is made up of 17 amino acids. The ends lost 4 bases at V and 8 bases at J; junction bases unmatched: 13. Germline V gene data show CDR1 as MNHNS and CDR2 as SASEGT. The CDR3 bases are TGTGCCAGCAGTGCACTAGCGGGAGTGAGGGGGAGGGATGAGCAGTTCTTC. Translated, it gives CASSALAGVRGRDEQFF.

The chain recombines TRBV28 with TRBJ2-7; 7 bases line up with TRBD2. Germline trimming cut 2 bases from V and 3 bases from J; bases unmatched to any gene: 7. Germline V lookup: CDR1 MDHEN, CDR2 SYDVKM. The CDR3 contains 15 residues. The CDR3: CASSLGGTNHYEQYF. The CDR3 DNA sequence: TGTGCCAGCAGTTTAGGGGGGACTAACCACTACGAGCAGTACTTC.

This clone was seen a single time. The chain couples TRBV30 to TRBJ2-1; D is unresolved. With 2 bases removed from V and 12 bases from J, the gap between germline ends came to 14 bases. CDR1 GTSNPN and CDR2 SVGIG come from the germline V gene (reference sequence). This CDR3 comprises 12 residues. Written as DNA, the CDR3 is TGTGCCTGGAGTCCTGCGGTCCCGGGGCAGTTCTTC. It is translated as CAWSPAVPGQFF.

The gene calls are TRBV5-1 and TRBJ1-6, with no clear D. Deletions cut 0 bases from V and 5 bases from J, with 9 bases between. Germline loops: CDR1 SGHRS, CDR2 YFSETQ. This CDR3 has 15 amino acids. The CDR3 region is CASSLGEVNNSPLHF. CDR3 DNA sequence: TGCGCCAGCAGCTTGGGGGAGGTCAATAATTCACCCCTCCACTTT.

The V call is TRBV18, the J call TRBJ1-1, with 8 nucleotides matching TRBD1. From germline, CDR1 is KGHSH and CDR2 LQKENI. The CDR3 has 15 residues. Trimming at V came to 3 bases and at J to 1 base, leaving 4 bases not matched to a gene. The chain's CDR3 is CASSPGQGRNTEAFF. The CDR3 DNA reads as TGTGCCAGCTCACCCGGACAGGGAAGGAACACTGAAGCTTTCTTT.

The DNA of the CDR3 is TGTGCCAGCAGTTATCTAATGTGGCGGGAGAACGAGCAGTACTTC. This translates into CASSYLMWRENEQYF. This rearrangement joins TRBV6-2 or TRBV6-3 to TRBJ2-7; TRBD2 matches at 7 bases. The CDR3 sequence is 15 residues long. Germline V lookup: CDR1 MNHEY, CDR2 SVGEGT. V was clipped by 3 bases and J by 5 bases; unmatched bases: 10.

The chain joins TRBV24-1 to TRBJ2-1, with 8 bases fitting TRBD2. CDR1 and CDR2 from the germline V gene are KGHDR and SFDVKD. The V gene end was trimmed by 4 bases and the J gene end by 2 bases; junction bases not matched to a gene: 6. The CDR3 sequence is 16 residues long. CDR3 region: CATSEPVAGPYNEQFF. For the CDR3, the DNA is TGTGCCACCAGTGAACCCGTAGCGGGACCCTACAATGAGCAGTTCTTC.

The rearrangement uses TRBV19 and TRBJ1-2, with 7 positions matching TRBD1. J was trimmed by 7 bases and V by 5 bases; bases with no gene match: 13. There are 15 residues in the CDR3. Germline CDR1 and CDR2: LNHDA and SQIVND (reference sequence). The CDR3 coding sequence is TGTGCCAGTAGTCCTCAGACAGGGATGATAGGTGGCTACACCTTC. It translates to CASSPQTGMIGGYTF.

The J gene is TRBJ1-1, the V gene TRBV6-5; tentative D call: TRBD1 (5 bases). The germline V and J ends were trimmed by 5 bases and 1 base, with 5 bases remaining between them. This CDR3 region has 12 residues. The germline CDR1 and CDR2 sequences are MNHEY and SVGAGI. The CDR3 region has the DNA TGTGCCAGCAGTAGGGGGAACACTGAAGCTTTCTTT. It specifies CASSRGNTEAFF.

The chain is built from TRBV7-9 and TRBJ2-7; D unresolved. The CDR3 spans 13 residues. Per germline, CDR1 SEHNR and CDR2 FQNEAQ (reference sequence). Trimming took off 4 bases at V and 0 bases at J, with 7 bases between the two ends. As DNA, the CDR3 is TGTGCCAGCAGCTGGAGTGACTCCTACGAGCAGTACTTC. Protein sequence: CASSWSDSYEQYF.

The rearrangement joins TRBV6-5 to TRBJ1-4; D call uncertain. V lost 6 bases and J 5 bases, leaving 13 bases between the germline ends. The CDR3 loop spans 14 amino acids. CDR1 MNHEY and CDR2 SVGAGI come from the germline V gene. The CDR3 DNA follows: TGTGCCAGCAGCCGCGACAATATGAATGAAAAACTGTTTTTT. Protein: CASSRDNMNEKLFF.

This clone was recorded once. The chain combines TRBV20-1 with TRBJ2-1, with D possibly TRBD2 on 6 matching bases. The CDR3 runs to 12 residues. Germline V gene data show CDR1 as DFQATT and CDR2 as SNEGSKA (reference sequence). V was clipped by 3 bases and J by 10 bases, with 13 bases between them. CDR3 sequence: CSASGRDWEQFF. DNA of the CDR3: TGCAGTGCTAGTGGGCGGGACTGGGAGCAGTTCTTC.

V usage is TRBV7-9 and J usage is TRBJ2-2; tentatively, D is TRBD2 (5 bases). The CDR3 is 15 amino acids. The V end was cut by 0 bases, the J end by 5 bases, with 10 bases between. Germline V gene lookup returns CDR1 SEHNR and CDR2 FQNEAQ (reference sequence). The CDR3 here is CASSLAGEKTGELFF. CDR3 DNA sequence: TGTGCCAGCAGCTTAGCGGGAGAGAAGACCGGGGAGCTGTTTTTT.

This rearrangement joins TRBV7-9 to TRBJ2-7, with TRBD1 matching 7 bases. The CDR3 has 15 residues. The junction had 12 bases not matched to a gene; V was cut back by 5 bases and J by 5 bases. Germline loops: CDR1 SEHNR, CDR2 FQNEAQ (reference sequence). CDR3 amino acids: CASSPTQGYLDEQYF. The CDR3 region has the DNA TGTGCCAGCAGCCCAACACAGGGGTATCTGGACGAGCAGTACTTC.